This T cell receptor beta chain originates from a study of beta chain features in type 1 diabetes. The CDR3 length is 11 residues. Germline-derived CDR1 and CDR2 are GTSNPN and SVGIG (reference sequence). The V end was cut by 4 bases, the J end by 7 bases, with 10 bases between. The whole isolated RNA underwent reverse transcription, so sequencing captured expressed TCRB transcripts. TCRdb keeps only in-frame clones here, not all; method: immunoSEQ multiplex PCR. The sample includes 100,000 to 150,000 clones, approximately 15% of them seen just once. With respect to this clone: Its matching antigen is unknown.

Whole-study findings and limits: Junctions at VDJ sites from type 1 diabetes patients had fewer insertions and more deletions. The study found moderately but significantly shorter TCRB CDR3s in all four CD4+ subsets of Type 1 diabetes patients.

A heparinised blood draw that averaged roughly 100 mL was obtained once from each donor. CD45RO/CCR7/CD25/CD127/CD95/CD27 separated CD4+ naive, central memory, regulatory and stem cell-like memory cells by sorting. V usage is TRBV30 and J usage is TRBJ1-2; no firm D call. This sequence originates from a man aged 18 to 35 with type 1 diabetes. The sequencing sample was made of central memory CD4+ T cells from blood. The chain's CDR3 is CAWTSWAGYTF. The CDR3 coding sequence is TGTGCCTGGACGTCATGGGCTGGCTACACCTTC.